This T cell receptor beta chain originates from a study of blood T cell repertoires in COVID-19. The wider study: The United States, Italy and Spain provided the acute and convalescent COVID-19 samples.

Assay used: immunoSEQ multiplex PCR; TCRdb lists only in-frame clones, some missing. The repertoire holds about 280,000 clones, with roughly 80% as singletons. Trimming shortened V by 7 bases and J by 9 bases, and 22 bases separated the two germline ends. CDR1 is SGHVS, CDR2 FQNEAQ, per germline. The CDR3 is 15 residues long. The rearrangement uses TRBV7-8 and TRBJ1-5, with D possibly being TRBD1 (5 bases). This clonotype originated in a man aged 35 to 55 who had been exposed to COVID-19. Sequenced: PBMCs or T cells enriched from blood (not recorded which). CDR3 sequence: CASTSSGTSFWPQHF. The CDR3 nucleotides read TGTGCCAGCACCTCGAGCGGGACTAGCTTTTGGCCCCAGCATTTT.